This TCR beta chain was sequenced for a study of cytomegalovirus exposure and HLA in healthy donors. Primers for the PCR totalled 60 Vbeta and 13 Jbeta. Measured with immunoSEQ multiplex PCR; TCRdb has only the in-frame clones, and not every one. The table lists about 140,000 clones, about 80% of them singletons. About this clone: The antigen is unknown.

Study results and limitations: TCR beta V- and J-gene trimming was later associated with a missense DCLRE1C variant.

The germline V gene has CDR1 SEHNR and CDR2 FQNEAQ (reference sequence). Trimming cost V 1 base and J 3 bases; bases outside gene matches: 6. The length of the CDR3 is 15 residues. The J gene is TRBJ2-7, the V gene TRBV7-9; 7 bases are a match to TRBD1. The sample comprised PBMCs. The receptor was isolated from a female donor in good health and CMV-seronegative. CDR3 DNA sequence: TGTGCCAGCAGCTTAGGCAGGGGGAACGTCTACGAGCAGTACTTC. Translating it yields CASSLGRGNVYEQYF.